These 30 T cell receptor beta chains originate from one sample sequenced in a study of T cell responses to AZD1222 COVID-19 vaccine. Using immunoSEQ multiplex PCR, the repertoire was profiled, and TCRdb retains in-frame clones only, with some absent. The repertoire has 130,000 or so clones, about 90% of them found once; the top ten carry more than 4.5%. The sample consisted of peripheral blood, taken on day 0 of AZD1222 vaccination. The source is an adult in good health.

CDR3 loop: CASSLGQGLGQPQHF. DNA of the CDR3: TGCGCCAGCAGCTTGGGACAGGGGTTGGGCCAGCCCCAGCATTTT. This chain connects TRBV5-1 to TRBJ1-5; 8 bases match TRBD1. V lost 0 bases and J lost 7; bases outside the gene matches: 6. The germline gives CDR1 SGHRS, CDR2 YFSETQ. CDR3 length: 15 residues.

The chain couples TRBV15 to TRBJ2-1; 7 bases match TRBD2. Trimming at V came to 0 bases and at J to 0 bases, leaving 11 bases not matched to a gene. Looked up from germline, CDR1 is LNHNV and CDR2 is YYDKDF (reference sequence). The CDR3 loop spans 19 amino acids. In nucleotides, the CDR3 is TGTGCCACCAGCAGAGACCCCTCTCTAGCGGAGAGCTCCTACAATGAGCAGTTCTTC. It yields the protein CATSRDPSLAESSYNEQFF.

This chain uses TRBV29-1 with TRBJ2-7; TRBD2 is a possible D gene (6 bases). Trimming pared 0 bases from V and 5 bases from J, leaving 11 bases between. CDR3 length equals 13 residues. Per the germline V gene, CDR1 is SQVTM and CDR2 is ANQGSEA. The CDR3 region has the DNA TGCAGCGTTGAAGATGGTGGGGGGAACGAGCAGTACTTC. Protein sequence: CSVEDGGGNEQYF.

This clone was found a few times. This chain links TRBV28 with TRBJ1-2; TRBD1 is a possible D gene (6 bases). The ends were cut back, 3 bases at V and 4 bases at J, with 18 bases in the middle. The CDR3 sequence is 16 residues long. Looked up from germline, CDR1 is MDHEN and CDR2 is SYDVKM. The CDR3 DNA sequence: TGTGCCAGCAGTTTGTCCGACGCGGGGGGGGCCTATGGCTACACCTTC. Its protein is CASSLSDAGGAYGYTF.

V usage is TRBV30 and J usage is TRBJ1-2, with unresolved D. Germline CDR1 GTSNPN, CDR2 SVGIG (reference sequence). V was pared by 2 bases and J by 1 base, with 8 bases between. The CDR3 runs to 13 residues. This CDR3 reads CAWSPALNYGYTF. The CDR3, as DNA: TGTGCCTGGAGTCCCGCACTTAACTATGGCTACACCTTC.

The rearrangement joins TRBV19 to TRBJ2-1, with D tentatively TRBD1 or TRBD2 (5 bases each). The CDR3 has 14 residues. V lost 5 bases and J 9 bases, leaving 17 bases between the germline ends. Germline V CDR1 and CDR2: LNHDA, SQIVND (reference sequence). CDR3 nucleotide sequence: TGTGCCAGTAGTGGAGCGCGGCAGAGGGGTGAGCAGTTCTTC. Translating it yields CASSGARQRGEQFF. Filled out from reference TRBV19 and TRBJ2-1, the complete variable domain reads DGGITQSPKYLFRKEGQNVTLSCEQNLNHDAMYWYRQDPGQGLRLIYYSQIVNDFQKGDIAEGYSVSREKKESFPLTVTSAQKNPTAFYLCASSGARQRGEQFFGPGTRLTVL.

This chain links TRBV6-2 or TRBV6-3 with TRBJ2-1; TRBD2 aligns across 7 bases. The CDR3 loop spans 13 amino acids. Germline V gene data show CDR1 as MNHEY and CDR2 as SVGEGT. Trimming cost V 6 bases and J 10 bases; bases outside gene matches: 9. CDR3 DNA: TGTGCCAGCAGCCTTGCGCGGGAGAACGAGCAGTTCTTC. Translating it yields CASSLARENEQFF.

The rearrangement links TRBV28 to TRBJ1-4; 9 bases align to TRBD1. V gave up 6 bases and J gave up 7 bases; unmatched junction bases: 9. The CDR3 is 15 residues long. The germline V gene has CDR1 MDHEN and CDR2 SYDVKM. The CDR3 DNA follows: TGTGCCAGCAGGGGGACAGGGAGTCTTCTTGAAAAACTGTTTTTT. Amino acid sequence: CASRGTGSLLEKLFF.

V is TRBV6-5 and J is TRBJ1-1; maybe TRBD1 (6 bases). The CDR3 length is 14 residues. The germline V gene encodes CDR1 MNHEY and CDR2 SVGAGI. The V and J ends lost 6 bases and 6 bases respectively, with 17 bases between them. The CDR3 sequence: CASREGQQGSEAFF. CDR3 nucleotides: TGTGCCAGCAGAGAGGGACAACAAGGCTCTGAAGCTTTCTTT.

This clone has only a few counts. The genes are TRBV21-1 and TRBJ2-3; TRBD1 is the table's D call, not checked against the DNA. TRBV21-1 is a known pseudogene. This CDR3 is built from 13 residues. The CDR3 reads CARFSRCTDTQYF. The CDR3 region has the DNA TGTGCCAGGTTCAGCAGGTGCACAGATACGCAGTATTTT.

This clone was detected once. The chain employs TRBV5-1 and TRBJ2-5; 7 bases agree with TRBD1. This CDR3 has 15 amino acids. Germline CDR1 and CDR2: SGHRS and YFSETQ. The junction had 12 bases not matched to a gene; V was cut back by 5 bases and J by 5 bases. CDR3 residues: CASSTNRGRRETQYF. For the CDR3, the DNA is TGCGCCAGCAGTACAAACAGGGGAAGGAGGGAGACCCAGTACTTC.

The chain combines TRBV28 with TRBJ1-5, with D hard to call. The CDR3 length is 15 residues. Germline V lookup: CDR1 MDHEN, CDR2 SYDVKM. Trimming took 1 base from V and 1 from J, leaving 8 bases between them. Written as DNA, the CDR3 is TGTGCCAGCAGTTTATTAGGGTTGAGCAATCAGCCCCAGCATTTT. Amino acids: CASSLLGLSNQPQHF.

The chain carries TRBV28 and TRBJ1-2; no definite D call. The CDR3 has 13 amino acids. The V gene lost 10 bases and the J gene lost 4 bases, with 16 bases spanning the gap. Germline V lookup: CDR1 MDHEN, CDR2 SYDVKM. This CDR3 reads CATQPYPAYGYTF. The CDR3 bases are TGTGCCACCCAACCCTATCCTGCCTATGGCTACACCTTC.

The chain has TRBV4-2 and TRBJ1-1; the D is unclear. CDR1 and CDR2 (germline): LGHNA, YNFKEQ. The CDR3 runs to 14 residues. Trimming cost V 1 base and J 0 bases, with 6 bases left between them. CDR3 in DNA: TGTGCCAGCAGCCAAGGGCAGCTGAACACTGAAGCTTTCTTT. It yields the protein CASSQGQLNTEAFF.

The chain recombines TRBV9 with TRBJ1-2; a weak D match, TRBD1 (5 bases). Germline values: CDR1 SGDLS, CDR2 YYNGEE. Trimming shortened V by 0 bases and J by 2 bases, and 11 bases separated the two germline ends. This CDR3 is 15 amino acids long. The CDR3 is CASSVVTGANYGYTF. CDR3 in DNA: TGTGCCAGCAGCGTAGTAACAGGAGCAAACTATGGCTACACCTTC.

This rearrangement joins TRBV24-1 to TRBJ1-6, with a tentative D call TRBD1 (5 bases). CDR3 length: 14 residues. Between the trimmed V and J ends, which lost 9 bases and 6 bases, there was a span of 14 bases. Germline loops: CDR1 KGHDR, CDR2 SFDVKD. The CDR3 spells CATAAWGPNSPLHF. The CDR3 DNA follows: TGTGCCACCGCCGCCTGGGGACCTAATTCACCCCTCCACTTT.

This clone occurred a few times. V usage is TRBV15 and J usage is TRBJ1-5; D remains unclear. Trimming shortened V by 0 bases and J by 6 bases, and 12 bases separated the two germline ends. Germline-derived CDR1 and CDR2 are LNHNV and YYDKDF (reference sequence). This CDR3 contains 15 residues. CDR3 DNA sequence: TGTGCCACCAGCAGAGATGATAGCGTTCGTCAGCCCCAGCATTTT. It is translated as CATSRDDSVRQPQHF.

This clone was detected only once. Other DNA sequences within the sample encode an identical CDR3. The CDR3 DNA is TGCGCCAGCAGCTTGGGCAGTAACACTGAAGCTTTCTTT. This encodes CASSLGSNTEAFF. The genes are TRBV5-1 and TRBJ1-1; no clear D. V was shortened by 0 bases and J by 2 bases, with 5 bases between the two germline ends. This CDR3 region has 13 residues. In germline, CDR1 is SGHRS, CDR2 YFSETQ. Complete variable domain (other parts from reference TRBV5-1 and TRBJ1-1): KAGVTQTPRYLIKTRGQQVTLSCSPISGHRSVSWYQQTPGQGLQFLFEYFSETQRNKGNFPGRFSGRQFSNSRSEMNVSTLELGDSALYLCASSLGSNTEAFFGQGTRLTVV.

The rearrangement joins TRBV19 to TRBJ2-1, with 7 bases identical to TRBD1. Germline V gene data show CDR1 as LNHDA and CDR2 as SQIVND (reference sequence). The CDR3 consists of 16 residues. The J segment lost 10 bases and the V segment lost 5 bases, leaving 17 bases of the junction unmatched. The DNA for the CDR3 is TGTGCCAGTAGTCCTCGGACAGGCCAAAGGCCAATCGAGCAGTTCTTC. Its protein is CASSPRTGQRPIEQFF.

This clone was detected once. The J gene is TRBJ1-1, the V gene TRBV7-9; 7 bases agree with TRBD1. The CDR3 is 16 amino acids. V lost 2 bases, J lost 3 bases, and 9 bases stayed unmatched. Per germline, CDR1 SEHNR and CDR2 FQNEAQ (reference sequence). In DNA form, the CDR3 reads TGTGCCAGCAGCTTACGGCCCGGACAGGAGGACACTGAAGCTTTCTTT. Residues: CASSLRPGQEDTEAFF.

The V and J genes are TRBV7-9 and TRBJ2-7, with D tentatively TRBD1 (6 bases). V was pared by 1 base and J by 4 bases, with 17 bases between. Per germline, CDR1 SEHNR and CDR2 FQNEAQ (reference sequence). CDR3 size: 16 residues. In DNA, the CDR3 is TGTGCCAGCAGCTTAGGGACCGCGGACAGAAGGTACGAGCAGTACTTC. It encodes CASSLGTADRRYEQYF.

The CDR3 here is CASIPRCKGGDRGTTSGNTIYF. In DNA form, the CDR3 reads TGTGCCAGCATCCCCAGGTGTAAGGGGGGGGACAGGGGAACCACGTCTGGAAACACCATATATTTT. This rearrangement joins TRBV21-1 to TRBJ1-3; the D call in the table, TRBD1, was not verified against the DNA. TRBV21-1 is flagged as a pseudogene. The CDR3 extends over 22 amino acids.

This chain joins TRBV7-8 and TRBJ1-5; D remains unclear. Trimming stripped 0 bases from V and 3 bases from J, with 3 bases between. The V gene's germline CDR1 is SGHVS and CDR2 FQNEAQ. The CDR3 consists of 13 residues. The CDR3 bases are TGTGCCAGCAGCTTAGCGGTCAATCAGCCCCAGCATTTT. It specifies CASSLAVNQPQHF. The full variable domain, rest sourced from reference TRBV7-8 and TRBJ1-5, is GAGVSQSPRYKVAKRGQDVALRCDPISGHVSLFWYQQALGQGPEFLTYFQNEAQLDKSGLPSDRFFAERPEGSVSTLKIQRTQQEDSAVYLCASSLAVNQPQHFGDGTRLSIL.

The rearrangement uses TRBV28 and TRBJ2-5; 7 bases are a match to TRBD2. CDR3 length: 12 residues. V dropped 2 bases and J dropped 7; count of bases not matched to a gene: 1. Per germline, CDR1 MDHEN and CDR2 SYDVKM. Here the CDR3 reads CASSLPGGTQYF. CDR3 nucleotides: TGTGCCAGCAGTTTACCGGGAGGGACCCAGTACTTC.

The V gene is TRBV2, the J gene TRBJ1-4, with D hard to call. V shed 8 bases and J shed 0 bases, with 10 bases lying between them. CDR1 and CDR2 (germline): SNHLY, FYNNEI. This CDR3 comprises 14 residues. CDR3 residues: CASLRVTTNEKLFF. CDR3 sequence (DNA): TGTGCCAGCTTGAGGGTAACAACTAATGAAAAACTGTTTTTT.

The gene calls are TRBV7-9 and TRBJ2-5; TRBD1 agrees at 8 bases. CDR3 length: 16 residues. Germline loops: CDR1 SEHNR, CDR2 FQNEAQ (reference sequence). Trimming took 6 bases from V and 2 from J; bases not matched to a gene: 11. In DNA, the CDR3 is TGTGCCAGCAGACCTGGACAGGGAAAGTTACAAGAGACCCAGTACTTC. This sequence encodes CASRPGQGKLQETQYF.

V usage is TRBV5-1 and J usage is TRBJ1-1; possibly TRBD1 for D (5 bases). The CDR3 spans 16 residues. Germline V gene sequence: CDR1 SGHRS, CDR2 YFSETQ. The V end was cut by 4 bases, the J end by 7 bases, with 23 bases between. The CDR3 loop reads CASSPLRDLTLREAFF. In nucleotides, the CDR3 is TGCGCCAGCAGCCCCCTCCGGGACCTAACCCTTCGTGAAGCTTTCTTT.

CDR3 in amino acids: CASSPRQSVETQYF. CDR3 in DNA: TGTGCCAGCAGCCCCAGGCAATCCGTGGAGACCCAGTACTTC. The rearrangement links TRBV11-2 to TRBJ2-5; D remains unclear. The CDR3 is 14 amino acids. V lost 5 bases to trimming and J lost 5 bases, with 15 bases between them. CDR1 and CDR2 (germline): SGHAT, FQNNGV.

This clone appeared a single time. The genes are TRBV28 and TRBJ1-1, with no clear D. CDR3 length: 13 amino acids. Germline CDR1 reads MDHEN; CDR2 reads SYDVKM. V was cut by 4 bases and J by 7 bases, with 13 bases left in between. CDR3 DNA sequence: TGTGCCAGCAGTTCCGGAGGTTTTGGTGAAGCTTTCTTT. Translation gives CASSSGGFGEAFF.

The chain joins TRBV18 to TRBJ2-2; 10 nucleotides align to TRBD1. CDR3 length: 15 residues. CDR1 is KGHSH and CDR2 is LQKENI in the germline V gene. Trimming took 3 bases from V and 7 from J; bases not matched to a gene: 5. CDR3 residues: CASSPWDRGDGELFF. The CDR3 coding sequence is TGTGCCAGCTCACCCTGGGACAGGGGCGACGGGGAGCTGTTTTTT.